This T cell receptor beta chain originates from a study of blood T cell repertoires in COVID-19. Study summary: Researchers got acute and convalescent COVID-19 samples from the United States, Italy and Spain. T cells, B-cell-depleted T cells, or PBMCs supplied cDNA or gDNA.

The assay was immunoSEQ multiplex PCR, and TCRdb's table has in-frame clones only and misses some. The sample lists 210,000 or so clones, about nine tenths seen once, with 2% to 2.5% in the top ten. This clone was seen once. Germline-derived CDR1 and CDR2 are SNHLY and FYNNEI. This CDR3 contains 13 residues. The ends lost 3 bases at V and 6 bases at J; junction bases unmatched: 4. The sequence was collected from a woman in her fifties or sixties with acute or convalescent COVID-19. This chain uses TRBV2 with TRBJ1-2; TRBD1 aligns across 7 bases. Sequencing was done on a sample of peripheral blood. The CDR3 reads CASSEGQRDGYTF. The CDR3 coding sequence is TGTGCCAGCAGTGAGGGACAGCGCGATGGCTACACCTTC.